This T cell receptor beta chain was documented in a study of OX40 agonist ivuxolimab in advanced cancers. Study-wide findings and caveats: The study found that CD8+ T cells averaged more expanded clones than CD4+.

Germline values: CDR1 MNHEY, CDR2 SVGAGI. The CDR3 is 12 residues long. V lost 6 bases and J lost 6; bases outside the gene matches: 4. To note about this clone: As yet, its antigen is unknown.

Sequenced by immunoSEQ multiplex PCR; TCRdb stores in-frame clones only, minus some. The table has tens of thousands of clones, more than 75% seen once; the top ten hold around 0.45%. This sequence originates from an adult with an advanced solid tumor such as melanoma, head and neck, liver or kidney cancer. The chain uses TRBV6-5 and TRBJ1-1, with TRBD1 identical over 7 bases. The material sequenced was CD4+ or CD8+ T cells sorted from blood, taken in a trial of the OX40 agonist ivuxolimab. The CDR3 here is CASSSGTAEAFF. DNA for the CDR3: TGTGCCAGCAGCTCCGGGACAGCTGAAGCTTTCTTT.